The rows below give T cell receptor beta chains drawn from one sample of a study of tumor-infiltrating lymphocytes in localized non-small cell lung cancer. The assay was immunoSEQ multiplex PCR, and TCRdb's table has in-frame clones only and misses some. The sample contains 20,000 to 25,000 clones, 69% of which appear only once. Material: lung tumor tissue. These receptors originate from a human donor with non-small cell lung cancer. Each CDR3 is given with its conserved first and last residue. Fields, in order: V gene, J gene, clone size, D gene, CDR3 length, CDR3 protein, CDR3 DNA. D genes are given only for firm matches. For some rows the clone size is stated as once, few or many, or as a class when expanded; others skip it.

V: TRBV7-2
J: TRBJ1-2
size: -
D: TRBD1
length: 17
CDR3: CASSPAGTGSSNYGYTF
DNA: TGTGCCAGCAGCCCAGCCGGGACAGGGTCTTCTAACTATGGCTACACCTTC

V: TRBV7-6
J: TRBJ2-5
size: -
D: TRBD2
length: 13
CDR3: CASSPGLGETQYF
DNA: TGTGCCAGCAGCCCGGGACTAGGGGAGACCCAGTACTTC

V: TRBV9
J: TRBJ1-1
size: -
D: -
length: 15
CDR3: CASSVLENLNTEAFF
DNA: TGTGCCAGCAGCGTATTGGAGAATCTGAACACTGAAGCTTTCTTT

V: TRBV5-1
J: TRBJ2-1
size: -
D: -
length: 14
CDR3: CASSLADSYNEQFF
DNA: TGCGCCAGCAGCTTAGCCGACAGTTACAATGAGCAGTTCTTC

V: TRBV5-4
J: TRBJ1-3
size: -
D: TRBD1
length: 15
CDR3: CASSLDRVNGNTIYF
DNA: TGTGCCAGCAGCCTGGACAGGGTGAACGGAAACACCATATATTTT

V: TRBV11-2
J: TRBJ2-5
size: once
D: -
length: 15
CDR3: CASSLDRLALETQYF
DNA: TGTGCCAGCAGCTTAGATCGTCTAGCGCTGGAGACCCAGTACTTC

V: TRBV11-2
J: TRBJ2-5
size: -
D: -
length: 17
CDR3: CASSLLPMGLPQETQYF
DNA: TGTGCCAGCAGCTTACTTCCCATGGGACTGCCCCAAGAGACCCAGTACTTC

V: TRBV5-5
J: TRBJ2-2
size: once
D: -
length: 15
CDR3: CASSMEPTNTGELFF
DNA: TGTGCCAGCAGCATGGAACCAACGAACACCGGGGAGCTGTTTTTT

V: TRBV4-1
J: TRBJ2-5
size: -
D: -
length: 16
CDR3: CASSQTPSAPQETQYF
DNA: TGCGCCAGCAGCCAAACCCCTAGCGCTCCCCAAGAGACCCAGTACTTC

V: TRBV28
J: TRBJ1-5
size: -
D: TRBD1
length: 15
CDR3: CASSSPGTAKKPQHF
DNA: TGTGCCAGCAGTTCACCCGGGACAGCTAAGAAGCCCCAGCATTTT

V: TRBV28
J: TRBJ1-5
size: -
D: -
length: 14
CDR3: CASSPVTWEEPQHF
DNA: TGTGCCAGCAGTCCCGTTACATGGGAGGAGCCCCAGCATTTT

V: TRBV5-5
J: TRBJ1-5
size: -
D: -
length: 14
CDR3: CASSLAGGDQPQHF
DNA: TGTGCCAGCAGCTTGGCGGGGGGGGATCAGCCCCAGCATTTT

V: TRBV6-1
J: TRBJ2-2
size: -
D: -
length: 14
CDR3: CASSRELNTGELFF
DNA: TGTGCCAGCAGCCGGGAGCTTAACACCGGGGAGCTGTTTTTT